This T cell receptor beta chain appears in the sequencing data of a study of cytomegalovirus exposure and HLA in healthy donors. The PCR ran on 60 Vbeta and 13 Jbeta primers. Sequencing was performed with immunoSEQ multiplex PCR; in TCRdb, only in-frame clones are kept and a portion is missing. Among around 150,000 clones listed, roughly 80% were seen once. With regard to this clone: The antigen remains unidentified.

Whole-study results and caveats: Because they were indistinguishable, some V segments, including TRBV6-2 and TRBV6-3, were excluded. The dataset shows that most TCR sequences were rare, while some public TCRs occurred in many donors. Later examination showed HLA-associated TCR beta chains had greater clonal expansion than equally common others.

After removal of 5 bases from V and 3 bases from J, the junction contained 9 bases not matched to a gene. The CDR3 has 15 amino acids. From germline, CDR1 is MNHEY and CDR2 SVGAGI. Material: PBMCs. The rearrangement links TRBV6-5 to TRBJ1-2, with TRBD1 identical over 7 bases. This sequence was found in a man between 18 and 29 years old in good health and CMV-seropositive. CDR3 region: CASSKPGQRHYGYTF. CDR3 DNA sequence: TGTGCCAGCAGTAAACCGGGACAGCGACACTATGGCTACACCTTC.